This TCR beta chain is drawn from a study of identical twins. With regard to this clonotype: A much larger clone lies a single base off, so this may be a read error.

TCRdb reprocessed the 5' RACE reads via MiXCR and lists one record per CDR3 protein. This repertoire shows around 200,000 distinct CDR3 sequences, less than 10% found once; its top ten account for 4.5% to 5.5%. Sequencing used memory (CD45RO+) T cells sorted from blood. The TCR was taken from a woman aged 18-29 years in good health.

CDR3 coding DNA: TGCGCCAGAAGCTTAACAGAATATCAAGAGACCCAGTACTTC. Protein: CARSLTEYQETQYF. The chain employs TRBV5-1 and TRBJ2-5; D remains ambiguous. CDR3 length: 14 residues. Germline loops: CDR1 SGHRS, CDR2 YFSETQ.